This T cell receptor (beta chain) was captured in a study of memory CD4+ T cells and cytomegalovirus serostatus. The sort gate was single viable CD3+CD4+CD8-CD45RO+ cells for memory CD4+ T cells. Serum IgG to CMV pp150, pp28, p38 and p52 defined serostatus. Repertoires were generated with immunoSEQ multiplex PCR, while TCRdb's copy carries only in-frame clones and drops some. The sample consists of approximately 47,000 clones, around 78% of them appearing once. Study results and limitations: CD4+ memory repertoires contained about two fifths of the roughly 160 reported CMV TCRbeta sequences.

In regard to this clone: What it binds is unknown.

This CDR3 comprises 20 residues. V was pared by 7 bases and J by 0 bases, with 25 bases between. Germline CDR1 LGHNA, CDR2 YSLEER. Sequencing input: memory CD4+ T cells from blood. V usage is TRBV4-3 and J usage is TRBJ1-6; maybe TRBD1 (6 bases). This TCR derives from an adult in good health and CMV-seronegative. CDR3 in amino acids: CASNRQRWGQDSSYNSPLHF. The CDR3 DNA follows: TGCGCCAGCAACCGACAGCGGTGGGGCCAGGACAGCTCCTATAATTCACCCCTCCACTTT.